This T cell receptor (beta chain) was sequenced in a study of low-dose radiotherapy and immunotherapy resistance in tumors. CDR1 PRHDT and CDR2 FYEKMQ come from the germline V gene (reference sequence). The V end was cut by 6 bases, the J end by 3 bases, with 9 bases between. The CDR3 contains 12 residues. As for time point: after trial treatment. Treatment: LDRT plus nivolumab, ipilimumab, low-dose cyclophosphamide and aspirin (RACIN trial). With TRAV- and TRBV-specific primers, first-strand cDNA was made, covering the alpha and beta chains. The authors amplified TCRs for 15 to 25 PCR cycles with a constant-region primer and a V-primer adapter. MiXCR, applied by TCRdb to the reads, yields one record per CDR3 protein. The data show 60,000 or so distinct CDR3 sequences, about 23% seen once. Note on this clonotype: This sequence may be a read error, since a much larger clone differs from it by one base.

This specimen consisted of PBMCs, obtained after low-dose radiotherapy plus immunotherapy. J is TRBJ2-7 and V is TRBV13; TRBD2 is a possible D gene (5 bases). The origin of this receptor is a male donor with prostate cancer. CDR3 in amino acids: CASSHRDYEQYF. The CDR3 coding sequence is TGTGCCAGCAGTCACCGGGACTACGAGCAGTACTTC.